The next 23 T cell receptor beta chains were all read from a single sample in a study of PD-L1 blockade in urothelial cancer. Time point of the sample: pretreatment peripheral blood. Sequencing used immunoSEQ multiplex PCR; TCRdb keeps in-frame clones, though not all of them. The data hold tens of thousands of clones, with roughly 90% observed a single time. This sample comprised PBMCs, obtained around atezolizumab (anti-PD-L1) treatment. These receptor sequences come from a man aged 60-69 years with urothelial cancer.

CDR3 nucleotide sequence: TGCGCCAGCAGTGAATCGGTTTATTATGGCTACACCTTC. Translated, it gives CASSESVYYGYTF. This chain links TRBV10-2 with TRBJ1-2; no clear D gene. Germline CDR1 is WSHSY and CDR2 is SAAADI. This CDR3 has 13 residues. V lost 3 bases and J lost 5, with 10 bases in between.

The genes are TRBV30 and TRBJ1-1; D call uncertain. Per germline, CDR1 GTSNPN and CDR2 SVGIG (reference sequence). V was shortened by 3 bases and J by 3 bases, with 11 bases between the two germline ends. This CDR3 spans 13 amino acids. The CDR3 sequence is CAWSRSADTEAFF. In nucleotides, the CDR3 is TGTGCCTGGAGCCGTAGTGCTGACACTGAAGCTTTCTTT. Drawing the rest from reference TRBV30 and TRBJ1-1, the complete variable domain is SQTIHQWPATLVQPVGSPLSLECTVEGTSNPNLYWYRQAAGRGLQLLFYSVGIGQISSEVPQNLSASRPQDRQFILSSKKLLLSDSGFYLCAWSRSADTEAFFGQGTRLTVV.

This clone has just one count. This chain links TRBV11-2 with TRBJ2-3, with TRBD2 matching over 8 bases. Per the germline V gene, CDR1 is SGHAT and CDR2 is FQNNGV. Losses at the gene ends were 6 bases for V and 6 bases for J; bases not matched to a gene: 2. The CDR3 has 12 residues. The DNA of the CDR3 is TGTGCCAGCAGACGACTAGCGGATACGCAGTATTTT. Protein product: CASRRLADTQYF.

The chain couples TRBV7-2 to TRBJ2-7; D might be TRBD1 (5 bases). The length of the CDR3 is 15 residues. V lost 3 bases, J lost 3 bases, and 15 bases lay in between. The V gene's germline CDR1 is SGHTA and CDR2 FQGNSA. The CDR3 DNA is TGTGCCAGCAGCTTTTCCGCCGAAAGGGGCTACGAGCAGTACTTC. Encoded protein: CASSFSAERGYEQYF.

The V and J genes are TRBV29-1 and TRBJ2-7, with 10 bases matching TRBD1. V trimming: 6 bases; J trimming: 6 bases; junction bases outside the gene matches: 11. Germline lookup yields CDR1 SQVTM and CDR2 ANQGSEA. The CDR3 is 14 amino acids. The CDR3 protein is CSVAIGTGVGEQYF. The CDR3 DNA is TGCAGCGTGGCAATAGGGACAGGGGTGGGCGAGCAGTACTTC.

The chain has TRBV5-1 and TRBJ2-5, with D possibly being TRBD2 (6 bases). TRBJ2-7 matches the DNA end more closely, so the J call is doubtful. The germline V gene has CDR1 SGHRS and CDR2 YFSETQ. This CDR3 region has 18 residues. CDR3 sequence (DNA): TGCGCCAGCAGCTTGGATGGTAGCGGAAGGGCCCCATGGTACGAGCAGTACTTC. Protein product: CASSLDGSGRAPWYEQYF.

The chain is built from TRBV11-3 and TRBJ2-1; 8 nucleotides line up with TRBD1. V was clipped by 5 bases and J by 2 bases; unmatched bases: 5. Germline CDR1 reads SGHNT; CDR2 reads YENEEA. This CDR3 has 15 amino acids. CDR3 in DNA: TGTGCCAGCAGCCAAGGACAGGGCACCTACAATGAGCAGTTCTTC. This gives the protein CASSQGQGTYNEQFF.

This chain uses TRBV4-1 with TRBJ2-4; D is possibly TRBD2 (6 bases). Germline values: CDR1 MGHRA, CDR2 YSYEKL. This CDR3 has 16 amino acids. Trimming shortened V by 8 bases and J by 0 bases, and 17 bases separated the two germline ends. For the CDR3, the DNA is TGCGCCAGCGGATCAGCGGGTACGCTAGCCAAAAACATTCAGTACTTC. It specifies CASGSAGTLAKNIQYF.

This clone has more than one count but fewer than ten. V usage is TRBV18 and J usage is TRBJ1-4, with D perhaps matching TRBD1 (5 bases). Germline V gene data show CDR1 as KGHSH and CDR2 as LQKENI. Trimming cost V 1 base and J 5 bases, with 8 bases left between them. The CDR3 is 14 residues long. DNA of the CDR3: TGTGCCAGCTCACCACAGGGGAAAAATGAAAAACTGTTTTTT. Amino acids: CASSPQGKNEKLFF.

This rearrangement joins TRBV9 to TRBJ1-3; TRBD1 might be the D (5 bases). V was clipped by 3 bases and J by 2 bases, with 12 bases between them. The CDR3 extends over 15 amino acids. In germline, CDR1 is SGDLS, CDR2 YYNGEE. The CDR3 DNA is TGTGCCAGCAGCGCCTCCAGGGCGACTGGAAACACCATATATTTT. This codes for CASSASRATGNTIYF.

The genes are TRBV19 and TRBJ1-2; D perhaps matches TRBD1 (6 bases). The CDR3 length is 12 residues. The V gene's germline CDR1 is LNHDA and CDR2 SQIVND (reference sequence). The germline V and J ends were trimmed by 7 bases and 3 bases, with 9 bases remaining between them. As DNA, the CDR3 is TGTGCCAGTAACGGGGGGCACTATGGCTACACCTTC. Its protein is CASNGGHYGYTF.

The gene calls are TRBV6-5 and TRBJ2-5; D might be TRBD2 (6 bases). CDR3 length equals 13 residues. Looked up from germline, CDR1 is MNHEY and CDR2 is SVGAGI. With 6 bases removed from V and 5 bases from J, the gap between germline ends came to 13 bases. CDR3 residues: CASSLDGGETQYF. The CDR3 DNA reads as TGTGCCAGCAGCCTGGACGGAGGGGAGACCCAGTACTTC.

This rearrangement joins TRBV7-3 to TRBJ1-1, with D possibly matching TRBD1 (5 bases). Germline CDR1 SGHTA, CDR2 FQGTGA. V was pared by 5 bases and J by 2 bases, with 15 bases between. This CDR3 has 15 amino acids. The CDR3 nucleotides are TGTGCCAGCAGCCGTGGGGTGGGGGGAAACACTGAAGCTTTCTTT. Amino acid sequence: CASSRGVGGNTEAFF.

CDR3 loop: CRPSGGGEAFF. DNA of the CDR3: TGCAGACCTTCCGGGGGGGGTGAAGCTTTCTTT. The chain uses TRBV20-1 and TRBJ1-1; a possible D gene is TRBD1 (5 bases). There are 11 residues in the CDR3. Per the germline V gene, CDR1 is DFQATT and CDR2 is SNEGSKA (reference sequence).

The chain combines TRBV7-9 with TRBJ2-4, with D unresolved. In germline, CDR1 is SEHNR, CDR2 FQNEAQ (reference sequence). Trimming removed 7 bases from V and 0 bases from J, with 10 bases in between. This CDR3 has 14 amino acids. Here the CDR3 reads CASMDGLAKNIQYF. CDR3 nucleotide sequence: TGTGCCAGCATGGATGGGCTAGCCAAAAACATTCAGTACTTC.

V and J are TRBV7-9 and TRBJ1-4; unclear D gene. CDR3 length: 15 residues. The V gene lost 2 bases and the J gene lost 3 bases, with 10 bases spanning the gap. The germline CDR1 and CDR2 sequences are SEHNR and FQNEAQ (reference sequence). Written as DNA, the CDR3 is TGTGCCAGCAGCTTAAAAGAGGCGGCTAATGAAAAACTGTTTTTT. It encodes CASSLKEAANEKLFF.

The gene calls are TRBV7-8 and TRBJ1-1; no clear D gene. The CDR3 totals 16 residues. Germline CDR1 and CDR2: SGHVS and FQNEAQ. The V and J ends lost 1 base and 1 base respectively, with 13 bases between them. As DNA, the CDR3 is TGTGCCAGCAGCTTAGGTGCAGGCGGGGAGAACACTGAAGCTTTCTTT. It specifies CASSLGAGGENTEAFF.

The CDR3 DNA follows: TGTGCCAGCAATAGGGAGGGGGAGAACAGGGCCCGCGAGCAGTACTTC. This sequence encodes CASNREGENRAREQYF. The rearrangement joins TRBV21-1 to TRBJ2-7; the table's D call TRBD2 went unverified against the DNA. TRBV21-1 is designated a pseudogene. The CDR3 runs 16 residues.

V is TRBV4-1 and J is TRBJ2-2; D remains ambiguous. Germline V gives CDR1 MGHRA, CDR2 YSYEKL. The ends were cut back, 1 base at V and 0 bases at J, with 6 bases in the middle. This CDR3 has 15 residues. CDR3 nucleotides: TGCGCCAGCAGCCAAGCGAGCGCGAACACCGGGGAGCTGTTTTTT. Translation: CASSQASANTGELFF.

The gene calls are TRBV27 and TRBJ2-7, with D possibly matching TRBD2 (6 bases). Looked up from germline, CDR1 is MNHEY and CDR2 is SMNVEV (reference sequence). The CDR3 loop spans 14 amino acids. V lost 4 bases and J lost 3, with 13 bases in between. The CDR3, as DNA: TGTGCCAGCAGTTGGTCTAGCGCAAACTACGAGCAGTACTTC. Its translation: CASSWSSANYEQYF.

V is TRBV6-5 and J is TRBJ2-7; D is undetermined. V lost 0 bases and J lost 0, with 9 bases in between. This CDR3 spans 15 amino acids. Germline V gene lookup returns CDR1 MNHEY and CDR2 SVGAGI. CDR3 DNA sequence: TGTGCCAGCAGTTACTCGAGTGCGTACTCCTACGAGCAGTACTTC. This sequence encodes CASSYSSAYSYEQYF.

The V gene is TRBV2, the J gene TRBJ2-7; 7 bases map to TRBD1. The CDR3 extends over 15 amino acids. V lost 8 bases and J lost 5; bases outside the gene matches: 15. The germline V gene encodes CDR1 SNHLY and CDR2 FYNNEI. CDR3 coding DNA: TGTGCCAGCGGAAGACAGGGTTGGCGACTCGACGAGCAGTACTTC. The encoded protein is CASGRQGWRLDEQYF.

The chain carries TRBV12-2 and TRBJ1-5. TRBV12-2 is flagged as a pseudogene. The CDR3 runs to 15 residues. DNA for the CDR3: TGTGCAAGTCGCTTAGCGCGTCCTGGCAATCAGCCCCAGCATTTT. It encodes CASRLARPGNQPQHF.